This paragraph covers one T cell receptor beta chain sequence. Antigen specificity is unknown. Trimming cost V 4 bases and J 6 bases; bases outside gene matches: 8. The CDR3 runs to 15 residues. The V gene's germline CDR1 is MNHEY and CDR2 SVGAGI. The entry originates in a study of cytomegalovirus exposure and HLA in healthy donors. Study-wide results and limits: CMV antigen specificity of a few CMV-associated chains was confirmed in vitro. As was reported, the classifier diagnosed cytomegalovirus status with high specificity and sensitivity.

Clones were sequenced by immunoSEQ multiplex PCR, and TCRdb holds only the in-frame ones, with some missing. Of roughly 120,000 clones in the sample, roughly 82% were seen once. The sequence was collected from a man aged 18 to 35 in good health and CMV-seronegative. The chain links TRBV6-5 to TRBJ2-2; 7 bases line up with TRBD2. The source material was PBMCs. CDR3 sequence (DNA): TGTGCCAGCAGTTCGGGGACTATCGCTTCCGGGGAGCTGTTTTTT. Protein sequence: CASSSGTIASGELFF.